This T cell receptor (beta chain) was observed in a study of blood T cell repertoires in COVID-19 (dated by TCRdb to 2018 to 2020). In the study overall: Samples from collaborators originated in the United States, Italy and Spain and spanned both the acute and convalescent phases of COVID-19. The material from the prospective study consisted of cDNA or gDNA derived from T cells, B-cell-depleted T cells, or PBMCs. Samples were obtained from the ongoing ImmuneRACE study (first 160 participants) and from 1,000 to 1,500 subjects provided by 6 global collaborators. The repertoires were released in a freely available public database intended as a resource for research on the immune response to SARS-CoV-2. The dataset comprised deeply sampled blood TCRbeta repertoires from subjects exposed to, actively infected with, or recovered from COVID-19. Sample metadata almost always included a de-identified subject ID, COVID-19 status, age in years and sex. HLA class I and class II types, where available, came from metadata supplied by the sample provider rather than from assay-based typing. The full study reports these points: The quantity of clinical and demographic metadata differed by source and by participant and was supplied without curation.

The CDR3 spans 15 residues, from the cysteine through the phenylalanine. Kept here is only the CDR3 DNA, which spans 45 bases and is read in frame from base 1. At the junction V is shortened by 0 bases and J by 4 bases, with 12 bases in between. Sequences SGDLS (CDR1) and YYNGEE (CDR2) are obtained from the germline V gene. On this clone itself: Its antigen is not yet known. Per-nucleotide qualities are absent, and no much larger clonotype sits a single base away. Other DNA sequences in the same sample also yield this CDR3.

Each collaborating institution followed its own protocols to collect whole blood in K2EDTA tubes. For TCRbeta analysis, collaborator samples were shipped as frozen whole blood, as isolated PBMCs, or as DNA extracted from either sample type. TCRbeta CDR3 regions were amplified from genomic DNA by means of the immunoSEQ Assay, a bias-controlled multiplex PCR. Turning to the authors' computational methods: The number of nucleated cells in each sample was estimated by amplification of reference gene primers within the assay. To quantify the absolute abundance of each unique TCRbeta CDR3 rearrangement, sequence reads were collapsed and filtered. For each sample, productive Simpson clonality was calculated by taking the square root of Simpson's diversity index across productive rearrangements. TCRdb holds this immuneACCESS table with in-frame rearrangements only. Some clones are missing; in checked studies, unresolved V genes explain under half, and the rest has no known cause. That table is the source of V, J and clone size, and D and trimming were worked out from the DNA. Recorded for this sample are approximately 320,000 clones; 65% to 90% of them occurred a single time. The ten largest clonotypes hold roughly 7.8% of the sample.

The source material was peripheral blood. The TCR comes from a human donor in a cohort sampled during active COVID-19. The chain links TRBV9 with TRBJ2-3, with a weak D call of TRBD2 (6 bases match). The CDR3 in this case is CASSVEGGVADTQYF. DNA sequence: TGTGCCAGCAGCGTAGAGGGCGGGGTAGCAGATACGCAGTATTTT. Here the CDR3 is joined to the reference TRBV9 and TRBJ2-3 genes, and the full variable domain is: DSGVTQTPKHLITATGQRVTLRCSPRSGDLSVYWYQQSLDQGLQFLIQYYNGEERAKGNILERFSAQQFPDLHSELNLSSLELGDSALYFCASSVEGGVADTQYFGPGTRLTVL.